The TCR beta chain described here comes from a study of radiation and T cells in renal cell carcinoma. Germline V lookup: CDR1 SGHNT, CDR2 YENEEA. V lost 0 bases to trimming and J lost 6 bases; unmatched junction nucleotides: 11. This CDR3 comprises 17 residues. The data were produced by immunoSEQ multiplex PCR, yet TCRdb's version contains in-frame clones alone and is incomplete. Of roughly 58,000 clones listed, approximately 80% are singletons. Time point in this sample: blood 4 weeks post-SBRT, at nephrectomy. Treatment specified: 15 Gy SBRT to primary tumor, nephrectomy 4 weeks later. This TCR was recovered from a man aged 55 to 70 with renal cell carcinoma. The chain links TRBV11-3 to TRBJ2-3; 8 bases align to TRBD1. The material sequenced was blood, taken from a patient whose treatment included radiotherapy and nephrectomy. This CDR3 is CASSLEGLQGAYDTQYF. CDR3 in DNA: TGTGCCAGCAGCTTAGAGGGGCTTCAGGGGGCTTATGATACGCAGTATTTT.